This T cell receptor beta chain was sequenced during a study of blood T cell repertoires in COVID-19. Study context: The samples span acute and convalescent COVID-19 from the United States, Italy and Spain. T cells, B-cell-depleted T cells, or PBMCs supplied cDNA or gDNA.

Methods used by the authors: Estimation of nucleated cell counts was performed using reference gene primer amplification. TCRdb's copy holds only in-frame clones and misses some; the assay was immunoSEQ multiplex PCR. V and J calls and clone size come straight from that table; D and trimming were deduced from the DNA. This table has 380,000 or so clones, more than 65% appearing once. The CDR3 totals 13 residues. Trimming removed 6 bases at V and 4 bases at J, with 10 bases between. CDR1 is MNHEY and CDR2 is SVGAGI in the germline V gene. The chain links TRBV6-5 to TRBJ2-1; D call uncertain. The sequenced sample consisted of peripheral blood. This TCR was sampled from a human donor with acute or convalescent COVID-19. The donor label of this sample is uncertain. DNA for the CDR3: TGTGCCAGCAGCCACACAGAGTACAATGAGCAGTTCTTC. Amino acid sequence: CASSHTEYNEQFF.